This T cell receptor beta chain was sequenced in a study of blood T cell repertoires in COVID-19. Generated by immunoSEQ multiplex PCR, the TCRdb table keeps only in-frame clones and is missing some. The table includes under 30,000 clones, roughly three quarters detected once. V lost 5 bases and J lost 3; bases outside the gene matches: 6. CDR3 size: 14 residues. Germline V gene sequence: CDR1 SEHNR, CDR2 FQNEAQ (reference sequence). V gene TRBV7-9 combines with J gene TRBJ1-2; 7 bases fit TRBD1. This TCR was recovered from a woman in her 70s with acute or convalescent COVID-19. Sequencing was performed on peripheral blood. DNA for the CDR3: TGTGCCAGCAGCCCCCGGACAGGTTACTATGGCTACACCTTC. It yields the protein CASSPRTGYYGYTF.